Many counts were recorded for the clone carrying this T cell receptor beta chain. Its antigen is unidentified. The starting material, 2 million PBMCs stored at -80 C, gave rise to the unsorted libraries. This sample stems from a study of neurological immune-mediated disorders. Synthesis of cDNA was accomplished via 5'RACE employing 10-nucleotide random UMIs. TCRdb reprocessed the 5' RACE reads with MiXCR, giving one entry per CDR3 protein. This table has about 29,000 distinct CDR3 sequences, 12% appearing once. The study's findings and limits: Private repertoires in all groups were suggested, as expanded clones shared no CDR3 amino acid sequences across subjects. HTLV-1-associated myelopathy had the most TCR clonal expansion, and multiple sclerosis had the least, less than healthy controls.

Germline assignment: CDR1 SGHAT and CDR2 FQNNGV. The CDR3 is made up of 16 amino acids. V lost 6 bases and J lost 4; bases outside the gene matches: 10. The V call is TRBV11-2, the J call TRBJ2-2; 8 nucleotides match TRBD2. This receptor was obtained from a man in his 60s in good health. Sequenced: PBMCs. Written as DNA, the CDR3 is TGTGCCAGCAGGCCGGGGGGGAGTAGGTTCACCGGGGAGCTGTTTTTT. Its translation: CASRPGGSRFTGELFF.